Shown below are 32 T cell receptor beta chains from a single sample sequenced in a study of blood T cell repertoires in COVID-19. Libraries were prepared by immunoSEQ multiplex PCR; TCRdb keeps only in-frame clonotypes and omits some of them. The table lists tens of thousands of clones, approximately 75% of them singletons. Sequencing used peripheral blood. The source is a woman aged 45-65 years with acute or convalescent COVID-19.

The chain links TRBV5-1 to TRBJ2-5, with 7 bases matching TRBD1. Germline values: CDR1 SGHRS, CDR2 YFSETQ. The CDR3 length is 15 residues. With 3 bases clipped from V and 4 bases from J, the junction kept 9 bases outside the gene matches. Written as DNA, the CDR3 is TGCGCCAGCAGCTCCGGGGCAGGGGGTGTAGAGACCCAGTACTTC. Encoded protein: CASSSGAGGVETQYF.

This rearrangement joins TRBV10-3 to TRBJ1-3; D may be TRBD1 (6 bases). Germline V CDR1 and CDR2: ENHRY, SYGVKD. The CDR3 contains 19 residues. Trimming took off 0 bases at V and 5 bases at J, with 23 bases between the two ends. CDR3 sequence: CAISESPFTGTKLRNTIYF. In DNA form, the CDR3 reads TGTGCCATCAGTGAGTCCCCCTTCACCGGGACAAAGCTCAGAAACACCATATATTTT.

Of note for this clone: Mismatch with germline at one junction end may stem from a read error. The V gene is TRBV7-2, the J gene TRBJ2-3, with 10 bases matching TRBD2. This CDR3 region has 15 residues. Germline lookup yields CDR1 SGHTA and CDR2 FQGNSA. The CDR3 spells CASSLAGASTDTQYF. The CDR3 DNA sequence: TGTGCCAGCAGCCTAGCGGGGGCTAGCACAGATACGCAGTATTTT.

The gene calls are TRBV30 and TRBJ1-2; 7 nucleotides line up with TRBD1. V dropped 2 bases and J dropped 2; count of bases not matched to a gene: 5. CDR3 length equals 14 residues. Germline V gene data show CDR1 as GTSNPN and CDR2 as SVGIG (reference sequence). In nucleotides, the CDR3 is TGTGCCTGGAGTAAAGGGACAGTCAACTATGGCTACACCTTC. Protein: CAWSKGTVNYGYTF. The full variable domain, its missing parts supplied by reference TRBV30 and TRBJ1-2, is SQTIHQWPATLVQPVGSPLSLECTVEGTSNPNLYWYRQAAGRGLQLLFYSVGIGQISSEVPQNLSASRPQDRQFILSSKKLLLSDSGFYLCAWSKGTVNYGYTFGSGTRLTVV.

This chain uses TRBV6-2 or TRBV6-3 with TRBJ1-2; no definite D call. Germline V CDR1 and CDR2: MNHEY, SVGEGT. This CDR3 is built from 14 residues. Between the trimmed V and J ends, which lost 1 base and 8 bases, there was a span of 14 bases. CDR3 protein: CASSYLGGPGGYTF. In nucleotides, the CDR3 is TGTGCCAGCAGTTACTTAGGTGGGCCGGGAGGCTACACCTTC.

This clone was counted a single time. In DNA form, the CDR3 reads TGTGCCAGCACAAAGGGGGCGGGTACTGAAGCTTTCTTT. It codes for CASTKGAGTEAFF. The chain is built from TRBV6-5 and TRBJ1-1, with TRBD1 matching 7 bases. The CDR3 spans 13 residues. V lost 7 bases and J lost 5; bases outside the gene matches: 7. Germline CDR1 is MNHEY and CDR2 is SVGAGI.

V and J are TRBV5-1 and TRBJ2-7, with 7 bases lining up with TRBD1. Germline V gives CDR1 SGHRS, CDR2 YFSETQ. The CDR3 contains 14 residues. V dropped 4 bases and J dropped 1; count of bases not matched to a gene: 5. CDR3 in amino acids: CASSKGQASYEQYF. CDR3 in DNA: TGCGCCAGCAGCAAAGGACAGGCGTCCTACGAGCAGTACTTC.

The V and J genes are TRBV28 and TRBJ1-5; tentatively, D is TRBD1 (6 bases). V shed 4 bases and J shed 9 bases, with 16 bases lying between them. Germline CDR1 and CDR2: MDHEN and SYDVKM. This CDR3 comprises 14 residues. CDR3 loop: CASSSSRGRGPQHF. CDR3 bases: TGTGCCAGCAGTTCATCGCGGGGGCGGGGGCCCCAGCATTTT. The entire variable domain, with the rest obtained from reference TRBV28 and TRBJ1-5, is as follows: DVKVTQSSRYLVKRTGEKVFLECVQDMDHENMFWYRQDPGLGLRLIYFSYDVKMKEKGDIPEGYSVSREKKERFSLILESASTNQTSMYLCASSSSRGRGPQHFGDGTRLSIL.

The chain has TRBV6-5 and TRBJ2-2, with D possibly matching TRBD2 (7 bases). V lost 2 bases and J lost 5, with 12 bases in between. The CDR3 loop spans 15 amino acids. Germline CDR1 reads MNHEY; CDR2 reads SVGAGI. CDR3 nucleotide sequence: TGTGCCAGCAGTTACGGGGGGGCAAAAACCGGGGAGCTGTTTTTT. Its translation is CASSYGGAKTGELFF.

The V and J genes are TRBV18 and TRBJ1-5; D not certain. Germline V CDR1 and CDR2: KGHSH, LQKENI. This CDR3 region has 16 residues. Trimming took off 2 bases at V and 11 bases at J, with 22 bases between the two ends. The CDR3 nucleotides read TGTGCCAGCTCACCATCCGCGGGTCACCAGATTGGGGCCCAGCATTTT. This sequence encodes CASSPSAGHQIGAQHF.

CDR3 DNA: TGCGCCAGCAGCTCGGGACAGGGGAGGGATACGCAGTATTTT. Its protein product is CASSSGQGRDTQYF. J is TRBJ2-3 and V is TRBV5-1, with 10 bases lining up with TRBD1. Trimming took 3 bases from V and 6 from J; bases not matched to a gene: 4. CDR3 length equals 14 residues. The germline CDR1 and CDR2 sequences are SGHRS and YFSETQ.

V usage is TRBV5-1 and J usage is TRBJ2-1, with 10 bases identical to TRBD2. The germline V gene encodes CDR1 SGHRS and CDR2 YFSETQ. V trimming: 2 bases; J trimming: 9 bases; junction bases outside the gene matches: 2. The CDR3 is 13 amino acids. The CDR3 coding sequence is TGCGCCAGCAGCTTTAGCGGGGGGCCTGAGCAGTTCTTC. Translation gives CASSFSGGPEQFF.

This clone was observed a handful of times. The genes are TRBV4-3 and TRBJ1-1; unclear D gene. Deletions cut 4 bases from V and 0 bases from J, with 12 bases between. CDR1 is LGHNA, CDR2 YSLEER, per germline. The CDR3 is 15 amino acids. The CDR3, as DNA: TGCGCCAGCAGCCTCCACTTTCAAGTGAACACTGAAGCTTTCTTT. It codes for CASSLHFQVNTEAFF.

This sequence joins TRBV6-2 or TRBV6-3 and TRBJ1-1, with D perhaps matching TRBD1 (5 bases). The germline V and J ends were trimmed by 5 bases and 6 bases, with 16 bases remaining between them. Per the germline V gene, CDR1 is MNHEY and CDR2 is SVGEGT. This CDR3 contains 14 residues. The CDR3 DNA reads TGTGCCAGCAGTCCCTTCACAGGTAGCTCTGAAGCTTTCTTT. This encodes CASSPFTGSSEAFF.

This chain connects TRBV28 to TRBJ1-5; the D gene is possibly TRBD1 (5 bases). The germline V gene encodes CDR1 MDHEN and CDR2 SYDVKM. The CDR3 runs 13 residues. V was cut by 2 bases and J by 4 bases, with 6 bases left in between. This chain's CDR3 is CASSLQGNQPQHF. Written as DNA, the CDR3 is TGTGCCAGCAGTTTACAGGGAAATCAGCCCCAGCATTTT.

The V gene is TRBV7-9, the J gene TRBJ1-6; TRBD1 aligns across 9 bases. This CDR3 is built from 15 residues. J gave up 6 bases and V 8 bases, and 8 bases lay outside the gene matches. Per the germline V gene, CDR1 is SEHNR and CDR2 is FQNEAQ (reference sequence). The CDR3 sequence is CASDLDRGPNSPLHF. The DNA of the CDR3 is TGTGCCAGCGATCTGGACAGGGGCCCTAATTCACCCCTCCACTTT.

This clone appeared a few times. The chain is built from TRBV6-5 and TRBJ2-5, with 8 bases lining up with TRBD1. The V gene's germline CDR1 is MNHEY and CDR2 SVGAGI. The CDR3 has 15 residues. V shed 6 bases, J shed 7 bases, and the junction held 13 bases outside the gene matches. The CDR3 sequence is CASRPLDRVEGTQYF. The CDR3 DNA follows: TGTGCCAGCAGACCCCTGGACAGGGTAGAAGGGACCCAGTACTTC.

The CDR3 DNA follows: TGTGCCAGCAGCTTGGCGACAGATACGCAGTATTTT. The encoded protein is CASSLATDTQYF. The chain is built from TRBV5-6 and TRBJ2-3; no clear D gene. V gave up 0 bases and J gave up 3 bases, with 2 bases separating them. Germline V lookup: CDR1 SGHDT, CDR2 YYEEEE. The CDR3 covers 12 residues.

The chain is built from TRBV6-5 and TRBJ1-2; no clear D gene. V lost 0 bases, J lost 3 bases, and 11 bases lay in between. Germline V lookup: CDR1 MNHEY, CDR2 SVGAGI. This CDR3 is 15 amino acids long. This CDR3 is CASSYSILLDYGYTF. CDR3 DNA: TGTGCCAGCAGTTACTCCATCCTATTAGACTATGGCTACACCTTC.

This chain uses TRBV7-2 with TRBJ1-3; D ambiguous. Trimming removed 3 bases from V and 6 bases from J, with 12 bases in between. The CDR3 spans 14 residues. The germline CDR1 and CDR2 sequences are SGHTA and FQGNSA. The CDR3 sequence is CASSFPGLANTIYF. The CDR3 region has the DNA TGTGCCAGCAGCTTTCCCGGACTGGCAAACACCATATATTTT.

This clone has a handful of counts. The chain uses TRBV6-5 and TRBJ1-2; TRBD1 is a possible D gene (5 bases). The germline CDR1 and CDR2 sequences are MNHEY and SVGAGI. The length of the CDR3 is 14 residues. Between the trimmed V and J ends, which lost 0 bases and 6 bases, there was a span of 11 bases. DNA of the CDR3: TGTGCCAGCAGTTACTCTACAGGTTTGGATGGCTACACCTTC. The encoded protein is CASSYSTGLDGYTF.

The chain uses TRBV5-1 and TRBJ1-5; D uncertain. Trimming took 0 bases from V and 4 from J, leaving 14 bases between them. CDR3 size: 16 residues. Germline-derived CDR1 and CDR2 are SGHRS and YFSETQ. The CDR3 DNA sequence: TGCGCCAGCAGCTTGGGCCCTGGGCAGATGAATCAGCCCCAGCATTTT. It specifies CASSLGPGQMNQPQHF.

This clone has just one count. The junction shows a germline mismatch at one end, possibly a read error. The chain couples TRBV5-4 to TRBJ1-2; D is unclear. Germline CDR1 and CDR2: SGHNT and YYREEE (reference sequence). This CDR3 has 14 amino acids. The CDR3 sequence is CASSLVGTNYGYTF. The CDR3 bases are TGTGCCAGCAGTTTGGTCGGTACCAACTATGGCTACACCTTC. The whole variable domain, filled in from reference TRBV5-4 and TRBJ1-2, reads ETGVTQSPTHLIKTRGQQVTLRCSSQSGHNTVSWYQQALGQGPQFIFQYYREEENGRGNFPPRFSGLQFPNYSSELNVNALELDDSALYLCASSLVGTNYGYTFGSGTRLTVV.

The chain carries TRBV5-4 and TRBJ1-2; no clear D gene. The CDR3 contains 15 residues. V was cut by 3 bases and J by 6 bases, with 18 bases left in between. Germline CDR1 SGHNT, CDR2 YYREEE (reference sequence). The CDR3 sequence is CASSSYAGRVDGYTF. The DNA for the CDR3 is TGTGCCAGCAGCTCATATGCGGGGAGGGTTGATGGCTACACCTTC.

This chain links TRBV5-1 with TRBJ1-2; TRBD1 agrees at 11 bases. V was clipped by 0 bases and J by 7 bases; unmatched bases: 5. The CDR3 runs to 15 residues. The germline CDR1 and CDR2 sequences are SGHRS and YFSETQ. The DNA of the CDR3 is TGCGCCAGCAGCTTGGAGGGACAGGGGGTTGGTGGCTACACCTTC. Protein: CASSLEGQGVGGYTF. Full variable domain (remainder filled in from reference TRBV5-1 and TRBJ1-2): KAGVTQTPRYLIKTRGQQVTLSCSPISGHRSVSWYQQTPGQGLQFLFEYFSETQRNKGNFPGRFSGRQFSNSRSEMNVSTLELGDSALYLCASSLEGQGVGGYTFGSGTRLTVV.

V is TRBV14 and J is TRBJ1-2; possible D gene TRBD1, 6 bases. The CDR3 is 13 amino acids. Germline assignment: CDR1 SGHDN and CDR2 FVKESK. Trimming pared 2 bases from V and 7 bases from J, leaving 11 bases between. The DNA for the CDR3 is TGTGCCAGCAGCCAATCCTGGACAGCTGGCTACACCTTC. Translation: CASSQSWTAGYTF.

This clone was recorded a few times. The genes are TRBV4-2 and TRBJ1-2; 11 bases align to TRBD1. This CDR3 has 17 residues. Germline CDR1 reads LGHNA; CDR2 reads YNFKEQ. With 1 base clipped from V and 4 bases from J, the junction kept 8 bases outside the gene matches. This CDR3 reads CASSQGTGGGGGYGYTF. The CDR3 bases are TGTGCCAGCAGCCAAGGGACAGGGGGCGGGGGCGGCTATGGCTACACCTTC.

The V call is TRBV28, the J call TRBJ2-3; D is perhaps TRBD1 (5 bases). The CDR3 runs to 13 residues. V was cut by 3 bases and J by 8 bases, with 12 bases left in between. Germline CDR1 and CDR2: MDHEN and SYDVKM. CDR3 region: CASSFTGTLTQYF. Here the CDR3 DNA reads TGTGCCAGCAGTTTTACAGGAACCCTTACGCAGTATTTT. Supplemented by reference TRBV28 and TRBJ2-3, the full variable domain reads DVKVTQSSRYLVKRTGEKVFLECVQDMDHENMFWYRQDPGLGLRLIYFSYDVKMKEKGDIPEGYSVSREKKERFSLILESASTNQTSMYLCASSFTGTLTQYFGPGTRLTVL.

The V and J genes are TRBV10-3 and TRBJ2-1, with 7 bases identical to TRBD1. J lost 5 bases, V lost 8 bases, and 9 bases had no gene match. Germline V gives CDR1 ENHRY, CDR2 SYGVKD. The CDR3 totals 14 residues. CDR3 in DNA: TGTGCCATCCGAGACGGACAGGATAACAATGAGCAGTTCTTC. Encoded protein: CAIRDGQDNNEQFF.

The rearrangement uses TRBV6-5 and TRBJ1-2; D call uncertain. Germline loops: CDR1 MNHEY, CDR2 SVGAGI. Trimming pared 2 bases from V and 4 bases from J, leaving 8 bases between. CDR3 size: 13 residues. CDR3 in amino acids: CASSYGPGYGYTF. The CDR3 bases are TGTGCCAGCAGTTACGGCCCGGGCTATGGCTACACCTTC.

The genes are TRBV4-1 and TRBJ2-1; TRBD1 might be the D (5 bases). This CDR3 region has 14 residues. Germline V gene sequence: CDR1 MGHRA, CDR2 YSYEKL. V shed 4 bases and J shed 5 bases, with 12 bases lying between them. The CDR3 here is CASSLVVGHNEQFF. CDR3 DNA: TGCGCCAGCAGCCTGGTTGTGGGGCACAATGAGCAGTTCTTC.

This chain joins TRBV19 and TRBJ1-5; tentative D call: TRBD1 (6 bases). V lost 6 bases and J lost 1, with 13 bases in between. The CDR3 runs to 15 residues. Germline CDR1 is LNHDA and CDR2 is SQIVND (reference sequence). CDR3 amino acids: CASREQGPSNQPQHF. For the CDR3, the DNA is TGTGCCAGTAGAGAACAGGGCCCGAGCAATCAGCCCCAGCATTTT.